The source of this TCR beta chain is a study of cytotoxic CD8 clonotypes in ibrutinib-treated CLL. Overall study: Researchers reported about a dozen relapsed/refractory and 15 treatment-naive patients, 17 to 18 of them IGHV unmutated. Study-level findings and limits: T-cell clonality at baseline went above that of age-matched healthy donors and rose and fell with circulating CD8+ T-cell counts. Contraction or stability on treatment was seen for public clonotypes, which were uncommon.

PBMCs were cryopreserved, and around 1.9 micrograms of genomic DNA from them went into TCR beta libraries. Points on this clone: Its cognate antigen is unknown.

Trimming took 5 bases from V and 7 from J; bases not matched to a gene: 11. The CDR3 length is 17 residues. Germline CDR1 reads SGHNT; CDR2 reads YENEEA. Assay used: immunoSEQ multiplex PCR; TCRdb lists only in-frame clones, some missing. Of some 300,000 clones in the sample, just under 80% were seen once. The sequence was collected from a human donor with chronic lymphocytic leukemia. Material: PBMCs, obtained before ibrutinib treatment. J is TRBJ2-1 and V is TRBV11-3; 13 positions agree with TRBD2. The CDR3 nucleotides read TGTGCCAGCAGCCAGAGACTAGCGGGAGGTAGGGGGAATGAGCAGTTCTTC. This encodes CASSQRLAGGRGNEQFF.